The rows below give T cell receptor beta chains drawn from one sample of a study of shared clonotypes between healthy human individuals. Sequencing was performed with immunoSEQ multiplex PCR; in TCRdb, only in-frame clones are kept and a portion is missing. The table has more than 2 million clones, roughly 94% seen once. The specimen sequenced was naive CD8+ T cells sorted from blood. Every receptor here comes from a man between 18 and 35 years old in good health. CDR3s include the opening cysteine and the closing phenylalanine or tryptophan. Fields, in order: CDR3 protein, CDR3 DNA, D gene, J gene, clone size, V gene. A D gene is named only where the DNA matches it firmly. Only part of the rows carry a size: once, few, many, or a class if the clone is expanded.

CASSLQGGASDTQYF,TGTGCCAGCAGTCTACAGGGGGGCGCTTCGGATACGCAGTATTTT,TRBD1,TRBJ2-3,once,TRBV28
CASSFRLAGEETQYF,TGTGCCAGCAGCTTCAGACTAGCGGGAGAAGAGACCCAGTACTTC,TRBD2,TRBJ2-5,-,TRBV5-6
CAWSLSGEVYEQYF,TGTGCCTGGAGTCTCTCAGGGGAGGTCTACGAGCAGTACTTC,-,TRBJ2-7,once,TRBV30
CASRYRESSGNTIYF,TGTGCCAGCAGATACAGGGAAAGCTCTGGAAACACCATATATTTT,-,TRBJ1-3,-,TRBV6-1
CASSYLQKGEQYF,TGTGCCAGCAGCTACCTTCAAAAGGGCGAGCAGTACTTC,-,TRBJ2-7,-,TRBV7-9
CASSPGDRVTGELFF,TGTGCCAGCAGCCCCGGGGACAGAGTCACCGGGGAGCTGTTTTTT,TRBD1,TRBJ2-2,-,TRBV7-9
CASRRDSNSPLHF,TGTGCCAGCAGACGGGACAGTAATTCACCCCTCCACTTT,TRBD1,TRBJ1-6,-,TRBV11-3
CASSLGTSGRFEQYF,TGTGCCAGCAGTCTCGGGACTAGCGGGAGATTCGAGCAGTACTTC,TRBD2,TRBJ2-7,-,TRBV27
CASSYTTVTEAFF,TGTGCCAGCAGCTATACGACAGTCACTGAAGCTTTCTTT,-,TRBJ1-1,-,TRBV5-6
CASSLRTATQGYTF,TGTGCCAGCAGTCTCAGGACCGCGACCCAAGGCTACACCTTC,-,TRBJ1-2,-,TRBV28
CAWSVRSGSYNEQFF,TGTGCCTGGAGTGTACGTAGCGGGAGCTACAATGAGCAGTTCTTC,TRBD2,TRBJ2-1,-,TRBV30
CAWSVKTIMNTEAFF,TGTGCCTGGAGTGTCAAGACAATCATGAACACTGAAGCTTTCTTT,-,TRBJ1-1,-,TRBV30
CASSWAGGIDTQYF,TGTGCCAGCAGCTGGGCAGGGGGCATCGATACGCAGTATTTT,TRBD1,TRBJ2-3,-,TRBV7-2
CASSTLAGGYNEQFF,TGTGCCAGCAGTACACTAGCTGGGGGTTACAATGAGCAGTTCTTC,-,TRBJ2-1,-,TRBV6-5
CASSLWSGRVFLGHQPYEQYF,TGTGCCAGCAGTTTATGGTCAGGAAGAGTCTTCCTGGGACACCAGCCCTACGAGCAGTACTTC,-,TRBJ2-7,-,TRBV27
CAWSGIGLNTGELFF,TGTGCCTGGAGTGGGATAGGACTCAATACCGGGGAGCTGTTTTTT,-,TRBJ2-2,-,TRBV30
CAWSTAQGMDTQYF,TGTGCCTGGAGTACAGCACAGGGGATGGATACGCAGTATTTT,TRBD1,TRBJ2-3,-,TRBV30
CASSDRDSWKETQYF,TGTGCCAGCAGCGACCGGGACTCCTGGAAAGAGACCCAGTACTTC,-,TRBJ2-5,-,TRBV13
CASSIGTNEQFF,TGTGCCAGTAGTATCGGCACCAATGAGCAGTTCTTC,-,TRBJ2-1,-,TRBV19
CASTRLPEFNTGELFF,TGTGCCAGCACCCGCCTCCCAGAATTTAACACCGGGGAGCTGTTTTTT,-,TRBJ2-2,few,TRBV7-9
CASSLGTGAAYEQYF,TGTGCCAGCAGCTTAGGGACAGGGGCGGCCTACGAGCAGTACTTC,TRBD1,TRBJ2-7,-,TRBV7-2
CASGWIAGQGSNEQFF,TGTGCTAGTGGTTGGATCGCGGGACAGGGGAGCAATGAGCAGTTCTTC,TRBD1,TRBJ2-1,-,TRBV12-5
CASSYDNEQFF,TGTGCCAGCAGTTACGACAATGAGCAGTTCTTC,-,TRBJ2-1,-,TRBV6-5
CASSSRWTASKNIQYF,TGTGCCAGCAGCTCCCGCTGGACAGCGTCCAAAAACATTCAGTACTTC,-,TRBJ2-4,-,TRBV5-6
CASSWDRGADTQYF,TGTGCCAGCAGTTGGGACAGGGGAGCAGATACGCAGTATTTT,TRBD1,TRBJ2-3,-,TRBV6-5
CASSSGQGYTEAFF,TGTGCCAGCAGCTCGGGACAGGGTTACACTGAAGCTTTCTTT,TRBD1,TRBJ1-1,-,TRBV11-2
CASSSDRGVNTGELFF,TGTGCCAGCAGCTCAGATCGGGGGGTTAACACCGGGGAGCTGTTTTTT,TRBD2,TRBJ2-2,-,TRBV13
CASSINGDRANYGYTF,TGTGCCAGTAGTATAAATGGGGACAGAGCTAACTATGGCTACACCTTC,TRBD1,TRBJ1-2,-,TRBV19
CASSESPLGRAETQYF,TGCGCCAGCAGTGAGTCCCCCCTGGGCAGAGCAGAGACCCAGTACTTC,-,TRBJ2-5,-,TRBV10-2